This TCR beta chain is drawn from a study of siplizumab effects on memory and regulatory T cells. The study's findings and limits: Siplizumab, the agent tested, significantly reduced alloreactive sequences traceable to unstimulated CD4+ memory cells. For mappable alloreactive CD4+ clones, the mean Treg-derived fraction was about 70% with siplizumab and approximately 26% in controls. Roughly 75-95% of dividing CD4+ or CD8+ clones were without an attributable naive or memory phenotype.

A note on this clone: Antigen specificity is unknown.

Assays covered around 10^5 TCR templates per sample. Libraries were prepared by immunoSEQ multiplex PCR; TCRdb keeps only in-frame clonotypes and omits some of them. The sample holds 110,000 or so clones, around 92% seen once. The TCR comes from a human donor in good health. Material: Tregs sorted from blood.

The CDR3 DNA reads as TGTGCCAGCAGTAGACTACTAGCGGGGTCGGGCGGGGAGCTGTTTTTT. Its translation: CASSRLLAGSGGELFF. V gene TRBV2 combines with J gene TRBJ2-2, with TRBD2 matching 10 bases. The germline gives CDR1 SNHLY, CDR2 FYNNEI. Trimming at V came to 5 bases and at J to 7 bases, leaving 10 bases not matched to a gene. The CDR3 totals 16 residues. Full variable domain (remainder filled in from reference TRBV2 and TRBJ2-2): EPEVTQTPSHQVTQMGQEVILRCVPISNHLYFYWYRQILGQKVEFLVSFYNNEISEKSEIFDDQFSVERPDGSNFTLKIRSTKLEDSAMYFCASSRLLAGSGGELFFGEGSRLTVL.